These 10 T cell receptor beta chains came from one sample sequenced in a study of molecular identifiers for immune sequencing clone quantification. In TCRdb, the PCR reads were re-called with MiXCR into one record per CDR3 protein. Of about half a million distinct CDR3 sequences listed, less than 30% are singletons. What was sequenced was naive CD8+ T cells from blood, with Jurkat cell RNA spiked in. Subset: FACS-sorted CD8+CD4-CCR7+CD45RA+ naive T cells. The receptors were sampled from a human donor in good health. Some libraries in this study had Jurkat cell RNA spiked in.

This rearrangement joins TRBV11-2 to TRBJ2-5; D remains ambiguous. The ends were cut back, 1 base at V and 1 base at J, with 19 bases in the middle. This CDR3 is 18 amino acids long. Germline V lookup: CDR1 SGHAT, CDR2 FQNNGV. This CDR3 is CASSLGVFGRIFQETQYF. CDR3 DNA: TGTGCCAGCAGCTTAGGCGTTTTCGGACGGATATTCCAAGAGACCCAGTACTTC.

This clonotype was seen more than once but under ten times. This CDR3 reads CASSLGPGTPTYEQYF. CDR3 sequence (DNA): TGTGCCAGCAGCTTGGGGCCCGGGACACCTACCTACGAGCAGTACTTC. This chain connects TRBV11-2 to TRBJ2-7; perhaps TRBD1 as D (6 bases). Germline CDR1 is SGHAT and CDR2 is FQNNGV. V lost 3 bases to trimming and J lost 2 bases, with 17 bases between them. CDR3 length: 16 residues. The full variable domain, rest sourced from reference TRBV11-2 and TRBJ2-7, is EAGVAQSPRYKIIEKRQSVAFWCNPISGHATLYWYQQILGQGPKLLIQFQNNGVVDDSQLPKDRFSAERLKGVDSTLKIQPAKLEDSAVYLCASSLGPGTPTYEQYFGPGTRLTVT.

CDR3 coding DNA: TGTGCCTGGGAGGGGGGACTAAACATGGCAGATACGCAGTATTTT. This gives the protein CAWEGGLNMADTQYF. The rearrangement joins TRBV30 to TRBJ2-3; a possible D gene is TRBD2 (7 bases). The CDR3 spans 15 residues. Trimming left V 5 bases short and J 4 bases short, with 19 bases between. From germline, CDR1 is GTSNPN and CDR2 SVGIG (reference sequence).

In regard to this clonotype: This CDR3 fails to terminate in the conserved phenylalanine or tryptophan, so it likely reflects a read error. CDR3: CASSQVRGGEEQYI. As DNA, the CDR3 is TGCGCCAGCAGCCAAGTTCGCGGGGGAGAAGAGCAGTACATC. The chain combines TRBV4-1 with TRBJ2-7, with TRBD2 matching 7 bases. Germline V lookup: CDR1 MGHRA, CDR2 YSYEKL. Trimming took 1 base from V and 7 from J; bases not matched to a gene: 7. The CDR3 has 14 residues.

This clonotype came up a few times. The chain has TRBV24-1 and TRBJ2-2; perhaps D is TRBD1 or TRBD2 (5 bases each). V was cut by 4 bases and J by 7 bases, with 9 bases left in between. This CDR3 has 13 amino acids. Germline loops: CDR1 KGHDR, CDR2 SFDVKD. CDR3 in amino acids: CATSEWDGGELFF. The CDR3 DNA sequence: TGTGCCACCAGTGAATGGGACGGCGGGGAGCTGTTTTTT.

This clonotype came up many times. The V and J genes are TRBV12-3 or TRBV12-4 and TRBJ1-1; 7 bases are shared with TRBD1. The CDR3 has 13 amino acids. The J segment lost 1 base and the V segment lost 7 bases, leaving 3 bases of the junction unmatched. The CDR3 nucleotides read TGTGCCAGCAAAGGGACAGAGAACACTGAAGCTTTCTTT. Encoded protein: CASKGTENTEAFF.

As for this clonotype: A read error may be the cause here, since a much bigger clone is one base away. The CDR3 is CASGLGAALVSNQPQHF. The CDR3 bases are TGTGCCAGCGGCCTGGGCGCGGCACTGGTTAGCAATCAGCCCCAGCATTTT. The chain is built from TRBV7-2 and TRBJ1-5, with no clear D. This CDR3 region has 17 residues. V lost 8 bases, J lost 0 bases, and 20 bases lay in between. Germline V gives CDR1 SGHTA, CDR2 FQGNSA.

This clonotype appeared a few times. J is TRBJ2-2 and V is TRBV9; TRBD1 matches at 7 bases. With 4 bases clipped from V and 6 bases from J, the junction kept 12 bases outside the gene matches. The CDR3 covers 16 residues. Germline assignment: CDR1 SGDLS and CDR2 YYNGEE. The CDR3 here is CASSPQTGDLPGELFF. The CDR3 DNA follows: TGTGCCAGCAGCCCGCAAACAGGGGACCTCCCCGGGGAGCTGTTTTTT.

About this clonotype itself: Compared with germline, one end of the junction differs, possibly owing to a read error. The chain carries TRBV27 and TRBJ2-1, with TRBD2 as a possible D gene (5 bases). CDR3 length: 14 amino acids. The germline V gene has CDR1 MNHEY and CDR2 SMNVEV (reference sequence). In DNA, the CDR3 is TGTGCCAGCGCCCAAAGCGGCTCCTACAATGGGCAGTTCTTC. This sequence encodes CASAQSGSYNGQFF.

This clonotype has ten or more counts. The chain employs TRBV10-3 and TRBJ2-5; D unresolved. The CDR3 runs 12 residues. The germline gives CDR1 ENHRY, CDR2 SYGVKD. Trimming pared 7 bases from V and 3 bases from J, leaving 9 bases between. CDR3 in amino acids: CAIITEKETQYF. The CDR3 DNA reads as TGTGCCATCATAACAGAGAAAGAGACCCAGTACTTC.